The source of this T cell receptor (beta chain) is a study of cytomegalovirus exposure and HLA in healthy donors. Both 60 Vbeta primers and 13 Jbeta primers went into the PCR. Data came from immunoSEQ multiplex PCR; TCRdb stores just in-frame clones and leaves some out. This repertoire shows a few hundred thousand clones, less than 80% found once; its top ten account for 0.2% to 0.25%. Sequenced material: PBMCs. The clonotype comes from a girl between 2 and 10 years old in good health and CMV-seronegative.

The CDR3 DNA sequence: TGTGCCAGCAGTCCCGGACTAGCGGGAGACACAGATACGCAGTATTTT. This gives the protein CASSPGLAGDTDTQYF. The genes are TRBV2 and TRBJ2-3; 13 bases are shared with TRBD2. CDR1 is SNHLY and CDR2 is FYNNEI in the germline V gene. This CDR3 has 16 residues. J gave up 2 bases and V 5 bases, and 4 bases lay outside the gene matches.